Listed below are T cell receptor beta chains from one sample, sequenced in a study of T-cell reconstitution after alpha-beta-depleted transplantation in children. TCRdb reanalysed the PCR reads using MiXCR and keeps one entry per CDR3 protein. This table has some 100,000 distinct CDR3 sequences, less than 20% appearing once. This material consisted of PBMCs, mostly from graft donor cells, taken 180 days after TCRalphabeta/CD19-depleted stem cell transplant. The receptors come from a male patient aged 2 to 9 who had a stem cell transplant for acute lymphoblastic leukemia, so the T cells may come from the graft donor. CDR3s include the opening cysteine and the closing phenylalanine or tryptophan. A D gene is named only where the DNA matches it firmly. Rows may omit the clone size; those that give it use once, few, many or a size class.

CDR3nt: TGTGCCACCAGCAGAGATCCGGCGGGTCGCTCCTACAATGAGCAGTTCTTC
CDR3aa: CATSRDPAGRSYNEQFF
abundance: few
d_gene: NA
j_gene: TRBJ2-1
v_gene: TRBV15

CDR3nt: TGTGCCAGCTCACCAACGCCAGGGTCAACTAATGAAAAACTGTTTTTT
CDR3aa: CASSPTPGSTNEKLFF
abundance: NA
d_gene: NA
j_gene: TRBJ1-4
v_gene: TRBV18

CDR3nt: TGTGCCAGCATGCACTTCCAAGAGACCCAGTACTTC
CDR3aa: CASMHFQETQYF
abundance: few
d_gene: NA
j_gene: TRBJ2-5
v_gene: TRBV12-3/TRBV12-4

CDR3nt: TGTGCCAGCACCCCACTAGTGGAAGATACGCAGTATTTT
CDR3aa: CASTPLVEDTQYF
abundance: few
d_gene: NA
j_gene: TRBJ2-3
v_gene: TRBV6-6

CDR3nt: TGTGCCAGCAGCTTCAGGGAACAAAAACTGTTTTTT
CDR3aa: CASSFREQKLFF
abundance: NA
d_gene: NA
j_gene: TRBJ1-4
v_gene: TRBV7-9

CDR3nt: TGTGCCAGCACTAGCGGGGGGGCCGTCACCGGGGAGCTGTTTTTT
CDR3aa: CASTSGGAVTGELFF
abundance: NA
d_gene: TRBD2
j_gene: TRBJ2-2
v_gene: TRBV7-2

CDR3nt: TGTGCCAGCAGTTACACAGGGACCACTGAAGCTTTCTTT
CDR3aa: CASSYTGTTEAFF
abundance: many
d_gene: NA
j_gene: TRBJ1-1
v_gene: TRBV5-5

CDR3nt: TGTGCCAGCAGCTTAATGGGTGTTAACACTGAAGCTTTCTTT
CDR3aa: CASSLMGVNTEAFF
abundance: few
d_gene: NA
j_gene: TRBJ1-1
v_gene: TRBV7-6

CDR3nt: TGTGCCAGCAGCACAGGGACGGACTACGAGCAGTACTTC
CDR3aa: CASSTGTDYEQYF
abundance: few
d_gene: NA
j_gene: TRBJ2-7
v_gene: TRBV7-9

CDR3nt: TGCAGCGTTGGGGGGGACATTGATGGGCAGTTCTTC
CDR3aa: CSVGGDIDGQFF
abundance: NA
d_gene: NA
j_gene: TRBJ2-1
v_gene: TRBV29-1

CDR3nt: TGCGCCAGCAGCTTAGTAGCGGGAGGCTACAATGAGCAGTTCTTC
CDR3aa: CASSLVAGGYNEQFF
abundance: many
d_gene: TRBD2
j_gene: TRBJ2-1
v_gene: TRBV5-1

CDR3nt: TGTGCCAGCTCACCACGGCCAGTAGAGGAGACCCAGTACTTC
CDR3aa: CASSPRPVEETQYF
abundance: NA
d_gene: NA
j_gene: TRBJ2-5
v_gene: TRBV18

CDR3nt: TGTGCCAGCAGCCCCTTACAACTAGCGGACTTCACCGGGGAGCTGTTTTTT
CDR3aa: CASSPLQLADFTGELFF
abundance: many
d_gene: TRBD2
j_gene: TRBJ2-2
v_gene: TRBV4-2

CDR3nt: TGTGCCAGCAGCTTAGCCACAGGGAGCAATCAGCCCCAGCATTTT
CDR3aa: CASSLATGSNQPQHF
abundance: NA
d_gene: NA
j_gene: TRBJ1-5
v_gene: TRBV7-2

CDR3nt: TGTGCCAGCAGTTTGTTTGGAGTGAACACTGAAGCTTTCTTT
CDR3aa: CASSLFGVNTEAFF
abundance: many
d_gene: NA
j_gene: TRBJ1-1
v_gene: TRBV27

CDR3nt: TGCGCCAGCAGCCCCCCCGTGGGGACACAGGTCTTC
CDR3aa: CASSPPVGTQVF
abundance: few
d_gene: NA
j_gene: TRBJ2-1
v_gene: TRBV4-1

CDR3nt: TGCAGTGCTGTGGGGGGACTAGCGGGTCCCAGGGGCGAGCAGTACTTC
CDR3aa: CSAVGGLAGPRGEQYF
abundance: few
d_gene: TRBD2
j_gene: TRBJ2-7
v_gene: TRBV20-1

CDR3nt: TGCGCCAGCAGCTTGGGGACAGGCCAGGGGGAGCAGTACTTC
CDR3aa: CASSLGTGQGEQYF
abundance: many
d_gene: TRBD1
j_gene: TRBJ2-7
v_gene: TRBV5-1

CDR3nt: TGTGCCTGGAGTGTACGGCAATCCGAGCAGTACTTC
CDR3aa: CAWSVRQSEQYF
abundance: NA
d_gene: NA
j_gene: TRBJ2-7
v_gene: TRBV30

CDR3nt: TGTGCCAGCAGTTCGACAGGGGAGAGACCCCTCCACTTT
CDR3aa: CASSSTGERPLHF
abundance: NA
d_gene: TRBD1
j_gene: TRBJ1-6
v_gene: TRBV12-3/TRBV12-4

CDR3nt: TGTGCCAGCAGTTTAGAGACGGAGAGGGAGACCCAGTACTTC
CDR3aa: CASSLETERETQYF
abundance: few
d_gene: NA
j_gene: TRBJ2-5
v_gene: TRBV12-3/TRBV12-4

CDR3nt: TGCAGTGCCGCGAGCGGGCCTGTGAACACCGGGGAGCTGTTTTTT
CDR3aa: CSAASGPVNTGELFF
abundance: few
d_gene: NA
j_gene: TRBJ2-2
v_gene: TRBV20-1

CDR3nt: TGCAGTGCTAGAGGCCCGACCGAGACTCTCCGCTACAATGAGCAGTTCTTC
CDR3aa: CSARGPTETLRYNEQFF
abundance: NA
d_gene: NA
j_gene: TRBJ2-1
v_gene: TRBV20-1

CDR3nt: TGTGCCAGCAGCGCCGGGACAGGGGATGAAAAACTGTTTTTT
CDR3aa: CASSAGTGDEKLFF
abundance: many
d_gene: TRBD1
j_gene: TRBJ1-4
v_gene: TRBV9

CDR3nt: TGTGCCAGCTCGCCCCGCGGGGACTCTTACAATGAGCAGTTCTTC
CDR3aa: CASSPRGDSYNEQFF
abundance: many
d_gene: NA
j_gene: TRBJ2-1
v_gene: TRBV18

CDR3nt: TGCAGCGTTCAGGGATTTAACTATGACTACACCTTC
CDR3aa: CSVQGFNYDYTF
abundance: NA
d_gene: NA
j_gene: TRBJ1-2
v_gene: TRBV29-1

CDR3nt: TGCGCCAGCAGCTCTGCGGGACAGGGGGTGAACACCGGGGAGCTGTTTTTT
CDR3aa: CASSSAGQGVNTGELFF
abundance: NA
d_gene: TRBD1
j_gene: TRBJ2-2
v_gene: TRBV5-1

CDR3nt: TGCGCCAGCAGCCAAGATCTCGGGACAGGCTACGAGCAGTACTTC
CDR3aa: CASSQDLGTGYEQYF
abundance: NA
d_gene: TRBD1
j_gene: TRBJ2-7
v_gene: TRBV4-1